Here is one TCR beta chain with its context. This table comes from immunoSEQ multiplex PCR, and its TCRdb copy is limited to in-frame clones, with some not included. The table includes 100,000 or so clones, approximately 90% detected once. This specimen belongs to a study of T cells in localized non-small cell lung cancer. The CDR3 loop spans 12 amino acids. With 7 bases removed from V and 10 bases from J, the gap between germline ends came to 17 bases. Germline V CDR1 and CDR2: SQVTM, ANQGSEA. This TCR came from a woman aged 35 to 70 with stage II squamous cell lung carcinoma. Sequencing was performed on PBMCs, taken before any cancer treatment. The rearrangement joins TRBV29-1 to TRBJ2-1, with D perhaps matching TRBD1 or TRBD2 (5 bases each). CDR3: CSAGHPGEEQFF. The CDR3 nucleotides are TGCAGCGCCGGACACCCCGGGGAAGAGCAGTTCTTC.